These T cell receptor beta chains were read from a single sample in a study of radiotherapy plus CTLA-4 blockade in lung cancer. The repertoire was sequenced with immunoSEQ multiplex PCR; TCRdb's copy has only in-frame clones and lacks some. The repertoire holds about 78,000 clones, with approximately 83% as singletons. This material consisted of peripheral blood, taken from a patient treated with radiotherapy plus ipilimumab. The receptors come from a human donor with non-small cell lung cancer who had a partial response to radiotherapy plus ipilimumab. Each CDR3 is given with its conserved first and last residue. The order of the fields is V gene, D gene, clone size, J gene, CDR3 protein, CDR3 DNA. D genes are given only for firm matches. A row's size may be missing; if present it is once, few, many or a size class.

v_call: TRBV19
d_call: TRBD2
clone_size: .
j_call: TRBJ2-3
cdr3_aa: CASSMTSGRTQYF
cdr3_nt: TGTGCCAGTAGTATGACTAGCGGAAGGACGCAGTATTTT

v_call: TRBV9
d_call: TRBD2
clone_size: .
j_call: TRBJ2-1
cdr3_aa: CASSVSSGTSGNEQFF
cdr3_nt: TGTGCCAGCAGCGTTTCCTCCGGGACTAGCGGCAATGAGCAGTTCTTC

v_call: TRBV13
d_call: TRBD1
clone_size: .
j_call: TRBJ2-7
cdr3_aa: CASSLGTGGREQYF
cdr3_nt: TGTGCCAGCAGCTTGGGGACAGGGGGCCGCGAGCAGTACTTC

v_call: TRBV5-1
d_call: TRBD1
clone_size: once
j_call: TRBJ2-3
cdr3_aa: CASSWRWTGSTDTQYF
cdr3_nt: TGCGCCAGCAGCTGGAGATGGACAGGGTCAACAGATACGCAGTATTTT

v_call: TRBV5-5
d_call: TRBD1
clone_size: once
j_call: TRBJ2-1
cdr3_aa: CASSLQTGINNEQFF
cdr3_nt: TGTGCCAGCAGCCTCCAGACAGGGATAAACAATGAGCAGTTCTTC

v_call: TRBV29-1
d_call: TRBD1
clone_size: .
j_call: TRBJ2-1
cdr3_aa: CSVANYAGTATAGFF
cdr3_nt: TGCAGCGTGGCCAATTATGCCGGGACAGCCACAGCAGGGTTCTTC

v_call: TRBV29-1
d_call: TRBD1
clone_size: once
j_call: TRBJ1-1
cdr3_aa: CSGGDRVNTEAFF
cdr3_nt: TGCAGCGGGGGGGACAGGGTGAACACTGAAGCTTTCTTT

v_call: TRBV5-1
d_call: TRBD1
clone_size: .
j_call: TRBJ2-5
cdr3_aa: CASSSGTAKETQYF
cdr3_nt: TGCGCCAGCAGCTCCGGGACAGCAAAAGAGACCCAGTACTTC

v_call: TRBV30
d_call: TRBD1
clone_size: .
j_call: TRBJ1-6
cdr3_aa: CAWSVGPTGAVSPLHF
cdr3_nt: TGTGCCTGGAGTGTAGGGCCGACAGGGGCAGTCTCACCCCTCCACTTT

v_call: TRBV29-1
d_call: .
clone_size: .
j_call: TRBJ2-7
cdr3_aa: CSVWSDSSYEQYF
cdr3_nt: TGCAGCGTGTGGAGTGACAGTTCGTACGAGCAGTACTTC